The source of this T cell receptor beta chain is a study of CD8 T cells in ankylosing spondylitis. Regarding the study as a whole: Blood from ankylosing spondylitis patients appeared to carry a characteristic eight-variant TCR beta motif. As reported, disease-linked clones showed significant enrichment in matched ankylosing spondylitis synovial fluid. Peripheral blood samples showed relatively rare disease-linked clones, and these clones were CD8+. Prior literature has documented some motif variants in synovial fluid and blood from reactive arthritis.

This clonotype was seen more than once but under ten times. Its antigen is not identified. TCRdb re-called the 5' RACE reads through MiXCR, storing one row per CDR3 protein. Among under 200,000 distinct CDR3 sequences listed, around 10% were seen once. Specimen: blood, either unsorted or a sorted T cell fraction (not recorded which). The receptor was derived from a male donor with ankylosing spondylitis or in good health (not recorded which).

The DNA of the CDR3 is TGTGCCAGCAGCCCTCGACCCGGCAATACGCAGTATTTT. This codes for CASSPRPGNTQYF. The chain couples TRBV12-3 or TRBV12-4 to TRBJ2-3; D is ambiguous. CDR3 length: 13 residues. V gave up 6 bases and J gave up 7 bases, with 14 bases separating them.